This T cell receptor (beta chain) was identified during a study of graft-versus-host responses after intestinal transplantation (dated by TCRdb to 2020 to 2022). Regarding the study in general: Recipients received multivisceral, liver-intestinal, or isolated intestinal transplants. All recipients received anti-thymocyte globulin induction followed by maintenance tacrolimus and steroids for around three years. Graft-versus-host and host-versus-graft alloreactive T cell clones were tracked in the graft, circulation and bone marrow after intestinal transplantation using bulk TCR-beta CDR3 sequencing. To identify alloreactive clones, pre-transplant mixed lymphocyte reaction products were sequenced and then compared with unstimulated pre-transplant donor and recipient T cells. A cohort of 24 intestinal transplant recipients, including one retransplant, was enrolled, and 3 patients lacking pretransplant specimens were excluded. A peak of at least 4% donor T cells among recipient peripheral blood mononuclear cells was the definition used for donor T cell macrochimerism. Instead of going to the commercial service, samples from a few later patients were sequenced in-house on an Illumina MiSeq and processed with MiXCR.

Receptors were amplified or captured by the immunoSEQ multiplex PCR assay. In most patients, genomic DNA was isolated using the Qiagen DNeasy Blood and Tissue Kit and sent frozen to Adaptive Biotechnologies for TCR sequencing. For most patients, high-throughput TCR-beta CDR3 sequencing of genomic DNA was performed by Adaptive Biotechnologies. The paper's processing steps were these. TCR sequencing data were retrieved from Adaptive's ImmunoSEQ software for some 17 patients, whereas a few other patients were processed with MiXCR and VDJtools. To correct CD4 versus CD8 sorting errors, any sequence found in both subsets at a frequency ratio below 5:1 was removed. CDR3 nucleotide sequences shared by donor and recipient were removed because the origin of these sequences could not be assigned. To be classed as alloreactive, a clone needed at least 2-fold expansion over unstimulated cells and a minimum CFSE-low frequency of 0.002% (template counts) or 0.001% (read counts). Clones detected in sequenced pre-transplant spleen, lymph node, or MLR CFSE-low populations of the donor or recipient were defined as mappable. The cumulative frequency of alloreactive clones was calculated as a percentage of all sequences, weighted by copy number. This is the immuneACCESS table as TCRdb keeps it, with only in-frame sequences that have V and J called. A part of the clones is gone; compared with another copy, unresolved V genes explain less than half, and the rest is unexplained. V and J calls and clone size follow that table, whereas D and trimming were derived from the DNA. The sample data list approximately 110,000 clones, and 90% to 95% of these were observed just once. The ten most abundant clones make up 1% to 1.5% of the sample.

The full study reports these points: The relatively low number and heterogeneity of intestinal transplant patients limited the conclusions. GvH clones were found in recipient bone marrow, and some of the GvH clones appeared earlier in ileal mucosa or blood, which is consistent with an intestinal mucosal origin. Early after transplant, peak levels of circulating GvH clones were associated with declines in HvG clones. High GvH to HvG T cell clonal ratios were observed in the allografts of patients with donor T cell macrochimerism.

The germline V gene (reference sequence) gives CDR1 as MNHEY and CDR2 as SMNVEV. The germline V and J ends show losses of 4 bases and 4 bases respectively, and no gene match explains 4 bases of the junction. From the cysteine up to the phenylalanine, the CDR3 has a length of 13 residues. The entry retains the CDR3 DNA only, 39 bases that are in frame from base 1. About this clone: The clone's antigen remains unknown. Per-nucleotide qualities are absent, and no much larger clonotype sits a single base away.

Taken with the paper, the label for time point translates to: cells obtained before transplantation from donor or recipient. CD3+CD4+ and CD3+CD8+ populations were FACS-sorted from unstimulated pre-transplant donor and recipient cells taken from spleen or lymph nodes. The chain links TRBV27 with TRBJ2-7, and TRBD1 matches 7 of the central bases. Sequenced here: unstimulated CD8+ T cells sorted from spleen or lymph node cells, sampled before transplant. This receptor was obtained from a human donor who was the organ donor for an intestinal transplant. The CDR3 protein is CASSSRQGYEQYF. The sequence in DNA is TGTGCCAGCAGTTCTAGACAGGGATACGAGCAGTACTTC.